Listed below are T cell receptor beta chains from one sample, sequenced in a study of identical twins. MiXCR was run by TCRdb on the 5' RACE reads, yielding one entry per CDR3 protein. The table shows roughly 690,000 distinct CDR3 sequences, with approximately 6.1% occurring only once. Sample: naive T cells sorted from blood. The receptors originated from a man aged 18 to 30 in good health. Each CDR3 is given with its conserved first and last residue. The D gene is left open where the match is weak. Clone sizes are given selectively: once, few, many, or a class where the clone is expanded.

v_gene,abundance,d_gene,j_gene,CDR3nt,CDR3aa
TRBV15,.,TRBD1,TRBJ1-6,TGTGCCACCAGCATCAGACAGGGAGGAAATTCACCCCTCCACTTT,CATSIRQGGNSPLHF
TRBV10-3,many,.,TRBJ2-1,TGTGCCATCAGGTGGGAGGTAAACAATGAGCAGTTCTTC,CAIRWEVNNEQFF
TRBV6-1,many,.,TRBJ1-6,TGTGCCAGCAGTGCCTTTCGGGGGGACCGTTTTAATTCACCCCTCCACTTT,CASSAFRGDRFNSPLHF
TRBV3-1,few,TRBD1,TRBJ2-7,TGTGCCAGCAGCCCGGCCGGGACAGTATACGAGCAGTACTTC,CASSPAGTVYEQYF
TRBV6-1,many,TRBD1,TRBJ1-2,TGTGCCAGCAGGAGCCAGGGACAGGGGAACTATGGCTACACCTTC,CASRSQGQGNYGYTF
TRBV29-1,many,.,TRBJ2-7,TGCAGCGTTGTCCTCTCGGACAGCATCGGCTACGAGCAGTACTTC,CSVVLSDSIGYEQYF
TRBV11-2,many,.,TRBJ2-5,TGTGCCAGCAGGTTCACAGAAACAGAGACCCAGTACTTC,CASRFTETETQYF
TRBV5-1,many,.,TRBJ1-4,TGCGCCAGCAGCTTGGGGGGCTTCGGTGAAAAACTGTTTTTT,CASSLGGFGEKLFF
TRBV29-1,many,TRBD1,TRBJ1-1,TGCAGCGTTGGAACAGGGGGCCGAACCGCCCAAGCTTTCTTT,CSVGTGGRTAQAFF
TRBV12-3/TRBV12-4,many,.,TRBJ1-4,TGTGCCAGCAGTTTTCGTCGGTCCGACGGGGAAAAACTGTTTTTT,CASSFRRSDGEKLFF
TRBV24-1,few,TRBD1,TRBJ2-1,TGTGCCACCAGTGAACTCGACAGGGGTGAGCAGTTCTTC,CATSELDRGEQFF
TRBV20-1,many,.,TRBJ1-2,TGCAGTGCTAGAAATCTGGGGAACGGCTACACCTTC,CSARNLGNGYTF
TRBV7-3,.,.,TRBJ2-6,TGTGCCAGCAGCTTAAACCCCCAAATTTCTCCCTCTGGGGCCAACGTCCTGACTTTC,CASSLNPQISPSGANVLTF
TRBV12-3/TRBV12-4,many,.,TRBJ2-6,TGTGCCAGCAATGGGGGTCTCTCTGGGGCCAACGTCCTGACTTTC,CASNGGLSGANVLTF
TRBV11-3,.,.,TRBJ2-1,TGTGCCAGCAGCCCCTCAGCGGCGGGACTTTACAATGAGCAGTTCTTC,CASSPSAAGLYNEQFF
TRBV11-2,.,TRBD1,TRBJ2-3,TGTGCCAGCAGCCCCCGTCAGGGGGCTGGAGATACGCAGTATTTT,CASSPRQGAGDTQYF
TRBV28,many,TRBD1,TRBJ2-7,TGTGCCAGCAGTTCAACCGACAGGGAAGGGTACGAGCAGTACTTC,CASSSTDREGYEQYF
TRBV29-1,many,.,TRBJ2-2,TGCAGCGTTGATCAGGGGAGCACCGGGGAGCTGTTTTTT,CSVDQGSTGELFF
TRBV4-1,many,.,TRBJ2-3,TGCGCCAGCAGCCAAGAGGCTAGCGACGGCACAGATACGCAGTATTTT,CASSQEASDGTDTQYF
TRBV20-1,.,.,TRBJ2-7,TGCAGTGCTAGAGATCTCCAGGGTGGTGTTGCCGAGCAGTACTTC,CSARDLQGGVAEQYF
TRBV7-9,few,.,TRBJ2-1,TGTGCCAGCAGCGACATGGGAAGCTCCTACAATGAGCAGTTCTTC,CASSDMGSSYNEQFF
TRBV7-2,once,.,TRBJ2-7,TGTGCCAGCAGCCCCCGGGACCCAGAAGGCGAGCAGTACTTC,CASSPRDPEGEQYF
TRBV12-3/TRBV12-4,few,.,TRBJ2-1,TGTGCCAGCAGTTTCCCCTCCGAGGACAGCAACTACAATGAGCAGTTCTTC,CASSFPSEDSNYNEQFF
TRBV6-1,many,.,TRBJ2-5,TGCGCCAGCAGCCGGGACTTCCAAGAGACCCAGTACTTC,CASSRDFQETQYF
TRBV28,few,.,TRBJ2-7,TGTGCCAGCAGAGGGGGGGGATCCCCCCTCGAGCAGTACTTC,CASRGGGSPLEQYF
TRBV6-4,.,.,TRBJ1-5,TGTGCCAGCAGTGACTCGATATGGGAGGGGGGCAATCAGCCCCAGCATTTT,CASSDSIWEGGNQPQHF
TRBV9,few,.,TRBJ2-1,TGTGCCAGCAGCAAACTACAGGTGGGGATTTACAATGAGCAGTTCTTC,CASSKLQVGIYNEQFF
TRBV29-1,many,.,TRBJ2-1,TGCAGCGTTGAACCCATATCCTACAATGAGCAGTTCTTC,CSVEPISYNEQFF
TRBV28,many,.,TRBJ2-1,TGTGCCAGCAGTTTACTAGTCTTCAGCAATGAGCAGTTCTTC,CASSLLVFSNEQFF
TRBV3-1,many,.,TRBJ2-1,TGTGCCAGCAGCCAAGATCTCTCGCGTTGGAATGAGCAGTTCTTC,CASSQDLSRWNEQFF
TRBV29-1,many,.,TRBJ1-1,TGCAGCGTTGCCAGGTCCACTGAAGCTTTCTTT,CSVARSTEAFF
TRBV6-5,few,.,TRBJ1-6,TGTGCCAGCAGTTACAACGGGGATGATTCACCCCTCCACTTT,CASSYNGDDSPLHF
TRBV29-1,many,TRBD1,TRBJ2-1,TGCAGCGTAACAGGACAGGGGATAGGCAATGAGCAGTTCTTC,CSVTGQGIGNEQFF
TRBV28,.,.,TRBJ2-3,TGTGCCAGCAAATACGGCCCTTCAGATACGCAGTATTTT,CASKYGPSDTQYF
TRBV29-1,.,TRBD2,TRBJ2-7,TGCAGTGTTACTACGGGACTAGCGGTCTCCTACGAGCAGTACTTC,CSVTTGLAVSYEQYF
TRBV5-4,few,TRBD1,TRBJ1-2,TGTGCCAGCAGGCCGGGACAGGAGAACTATGGCTACACCTTC,CASRPGQENYGYTF
TRBV6-2/TRBV6-3,.,.,TRBJ1-1,TGTGCCAGCATTGCAGGGAACACTGAAGCTTTCTTT,CASIAGNTEAFF
TRBV27,many,.,TRBJ2-7,TGTGCCAGCAGTTTCGGACAGTCCTACGAGCAGTACTTC,CASSFGQSYEQYF
TRBV20-1,many,.,TRBJ2-3,TGCAGTGCTAGAGATGACAGATCAGATACGCAGTATTTT,CSARDDRSDTQYF
TRBV15,.,TRBD2,TRBJ2-1,TGTGCCACCAGCAGAGATCATGTGCGGGAGCGTTTCTACAATGAGCAGTTCTTC,CATSRDHVRERFYNEQFF
TRBV19,.,.,TRBJ2-4,TGTGCCAGTAGTATGTTCAGGGTGGCCAAAAACATTCAGTACTTC,CASSMFRVAKNIQYF
TRBV18,.,.,TRBJ1-2,TGTGCCAGCTCACCACCGAGTCAGATGTATGGCTACACCTTC,CASSPPSQMYGYTF
TRBV18,few,.,TRBJ2-2,TGTGCCAGCTCACCTCCTAGTCGTCACACCGGGGAGCTGTTTTTT,CASSPPSRHTGELFF
TRBV29-1,many,.,TRBJ2-5,TGCAGCGTCGCGAATTGGGGGGCGGAGACCCAGTACTTC,CSVANWGAETQYF
TRBV20-1,many,.,TRBJ2-7,TGCAGTGCCAGGTACGGGGCAAGCTACGAGCAGTACTTC,CSARYGASYEQYF
TRBV5-1,few,TRBD2,TRBJ2-1,TGCGCCAGCAGAGTACTAGCGGGGCACAATGAGCAGTTCTTC,CASRVLAGHNEQFF
TRBV11-2,.,.,TRBJ2-5,TGTGCCAGCAGCTGGGGAGATGAGACCCAGTACTTC,CASSWGDETQYF
TRBV12-5,few,TRBD1,TRBJ1-5,TGTGCTAGTGGTTTGGGACAGGGAGTGCGGCCCCAGCATTTT,CASGLGQGVRPQHF
TRBV25-1,.,.,TRBJ2-2,TGTGCCAGCAGGGACCAACCCGGGGGCGGGGAGCTGTTTTTT,CASRDQPGGGELFF
TRBV5-1,many,.,TRBJ1-2,TGCGCCAGCAGCCCTGGGGCCGGGACGGTCTATGGCTACACCTTC,CASSPGAGTVYGYTF
TRBV20-1,many,TRBD2,TRBJ2-3,TGCAGTGCGCGCTTAGCGGGAATTCTCTCAGATACGCAGTATTTT,CSARLAGILSDTQYF